This TCR beta chain appears in the sequencing data of a study of identical twins. For this clonotype: A much larger clone differs by one base, so this may be a read error.

TCRdb reprocessed the 5' RACE reads via MiXCR and lists one record per CDR3 protein. Altogether 570,000 or so distinct CDR3 sequences are present, around a tenth being singletons, with the ten largest covering approximately 3.2%. Germline loops: CDR1 MNHEY, CDR2 SVGEGT. The CDR3 is 15 residues long. The same data also contributed to another study, on yellow fever vaccine responses in identical twins.

Sequencing was performed on PBMCs. This receptor was taken from a woman aged 18-29 years in good health. V and J are TRBV6-2 or TRBV6-3 and TRBJ2-7; 8 bases map to TRBD2. The CDR3, as DNA: TGTGCCTGCAGTTACCGAAGCGGGAGCTCCTACGAGCAGTACTTC. Translating gives CACSYRSGSSYEQYF.